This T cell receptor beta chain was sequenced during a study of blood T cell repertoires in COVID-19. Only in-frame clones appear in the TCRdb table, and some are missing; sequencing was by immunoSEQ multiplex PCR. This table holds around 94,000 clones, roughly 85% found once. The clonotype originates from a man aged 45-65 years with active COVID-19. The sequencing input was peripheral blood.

DNA of the CDR3: TGTGCCAGCAGCTTAGGACTGGATCGGGAGCAGTACTTC. Encoded protein: CASSLGLDREQYF. V and J are TRBV11-3 and TRBJ2-7, with D unclear. CDR3 length equals 13 residues. Deletions cut 1 base from V and 7 bases from J, with 11 bases between. Germline lookup yields CDR1 SGHNT and CDR2 YENEEA. The full variable domain, rest sourced from reference TRBV11-3 and TRBJ2-7, is EAGVVQSPRYKIIEKKQPVAFWCNPISGHNTLYWYLQNLGQGPELLIRYENEEAVDDSQLPKDRFSAERLKGVDSTLKIQPAELGDSAVYLCASSLGLDREQYFGPGTRLTVT.